Following are 24 T cell receptor beta chains from one sample sequenced in a study of blood T cell repertoires in COVID-19 (dated by TCRdb to 2018 to 2020). Library creation used the immunoSEQ multiplex PCR assay. Drawn from immuneACCESS, this table holds only the in-frame rearrangements with V and J called that TCRdb kept. Clones are partly lost; checked studies trace under half to an unresolved V gene and leave the rest unexplained. The sample profile shows about 98,000 clones; 86% of them were found once. The ten largest make up over 9% of the sample. Sequencing used peripheral blood. Receptor source: a man in his fifties with acute or convalescent COVID-19.

The chain couples TRBV5-1 to TRBJ2-7; 10 bases agree with TRBD2. After removal of 4 bases from V and 2 bases from J, the junction contained 9 bases not matched to a gene. This CDR3 region has 16 residues. Germline lookup yields CDR1 SGHRS and CDR2 YFSETQ. The chain's CDR3 is CASSREALAGTYEQYF. Written as DNA, the CDR3 is TGCGCCAGCAGCCGAGAGGCACTAGCGGGGACCTACGAGCAGTACTTC.

J is TRBJ1-2 and V is TRBV19, with 12 bases aligning to TRBD1. This CDR3 spans 17 amino acids. V lost 6 bases to trimming and J lost 4 bases; unmatched junction nucleotides: 12. CDR1 is LNHDA, CDR2 SQIVND, per germline (reference sequence). CDR3 nucleotides: TGTGCCAGTAGCCCAACCGGGACAGGGGGCCCCTCCTATGGCTACACCTTC. This sequence encodes CASSPTGTGGPSYGYTF.

V gene TRBV6-5 combines with J gene TRBJ2-7; 7 bases line up with TRBD1. This CDR3 is 15 amino acids long. In germline, CDR1 is MNHEY, CDR2 SVGAGI. With 2 bases clipped from V and 6 bases from J, the junction kept 10 bases outside the gene matches. The CDR3 loop is CASSYRDRVGAEQYF. CDR3 nucleotides: TGTGCCAGCAGTTACCGGGACAGAGTTGGGGCCGAGCAGTACTTC.

On this clone itself: At one end the junction does not follow the germline gene, possibly because of a read error. The chain recombines TRBV7-8 with TRBJ2-7; maybe TRBD2 (6 bases). CDR3 length: 16 residues. The V gene's germline CDR1 is SGHVS and CDR2 FQNEAQ. This chain's CDR3 is CASSVAYIGSPREQYF. DNA for the CDR3: TGTGCCAGCAGCGTAGCATATATCGGGAGTCCGCGGGAGCAGTACTTC.

The chain uses TRBV25-1 and TRBJ2-3; 8 nucleotides agree with TRBD1. From germline, CDR1 is MGHDK and CDR2 SYGVNS. The V and J ends lost 6 bases and 13 bases, in that order; junction bases with no gene match: 6. This CDR3 spans 11 amino acids. CDR3: CASRGHRGEYF. DNA of the CDR3: TGTGCCAGCAGGGGTCACAGGGGGGAGTATTTT.

V usage is TRBV29-1 and J usage is TRBJ1-3; weak D call: TRBD1 (6 bases). Germline assignment: CDR1 SQVTM and CDR2 ANQGSEA. The CDR3 spans 13 residues. V lost 7 bases, J lost 0 bases, and 10 bases lay in between. The CDR3 spells CSGQVSSGNTIYF. The CDR3 DNA follows: TGCAGCGGACAGGTTAGCTCTGGAAACACCATATATTTT.

J is TRBJ2-7 and V is TRBV11-3, with 7 bases fitting TRBD1. Germline assignment: CDR1 SGHNT and CDR2 YENEEA. Trimming removed 5 bases from V and 3 bases from J; junction bases left unmatched: 7. The CDR3 contains 14 residues. CDR3 sequence reads: CASSTPGQLYEQYF. The CDR3 DNA follows: TGTGCCAGCAGCACGCCGGGACAGCTCTACGAGCAGTACTTC.

The chain carries TRBV13 and TRBJ2-1, with TRBD2 identical over 14 bases. Germline assignment: CDR1 PRHDT and CDR2 FYEKMQ (reference sequence). V gave up 5 bases and J gave up 7 bases; unmatched junction bases: 13. CDR3 length equals 18 residues. CDR3 loop: CASSTSGLAGGIGNEQFF. The CDR3 DNA follows: TGTGCCAGCAGCACATCCGGACTAGCGGGAGGAATTGGGAATGAGCAGTTCTTC.

The chain links TRBV5-1 to TRBJ2-1; D is perhaps TRBD2 (6 bases). The CDR3 is 12 residues long. Germline lookup yields CDR1 SGHRS and CDR2 YFSETQ. The V and J ends lost 1 base and 9 bases respectively, with 8 bases between them. The CDR3, as DNA: TGCGCCAGCAGCTTGTTCGGGAGTGAGCAGTTCTTC. This sequence encodes CASSLFGSEQFF.

The V gene is TRBV5-1, the J gene TRBJ1-1, with 12 bases lining up with TRBD1. V gave up 2 bases and J gave up 11 bases; unmatched junction bases: 4. Germline lookup yields CDR1 SGHRS and CDR2 YFSETQ. This CDR3 has 13 residues. CDR3 residues: CASSFGTGGMAFF. CDR3 bases: TGCGCCAGCAGCTTTGGGACAGGGGGCATGGCTTTCTTT.

This clone was counted only a few times. The rearrangement uses TRBV5-1 and TRBJ1-1; TRBD1 agrees at 7 bases. Germline V gene lookup returns CDR1 SGHRS and CDR2 YFSETQ. The CDR3 has 14 residues. V lost 4 bases to trimming and J lost 1 base; unmatched junction nucleotides: 4. The chain's CDR3 is CASSTRTGNTEAFF. The CDR3 DNA is TGCGCCAGCAGCACCCGGACAGGGAACACTGAAGCTTTCTTT.

DNA for the CDR3: TGTGCCAGCAGTGATCCGGGGGGGAGCTCTGGAAACACCATATATTTT. Amino acids: CASSDPGGSSGNTIYF. J is TRBJ1-3 and V is TRBV2, with D possibly TRBD1 on 5 matching bases. This CDR3 spans 16 amino acids. Germline CDR1 SNHLY, CDR2 FYNNEI. Trimming took 3 bases from V and 0 from J, leaving 12 bases between them. The variable domain in full, with the rest retrieved from reference TRBV2 and TRBJ1-3, is EPEVTQTPSHQVTQMGQEVILRCVPISNHLYFYWYRQILGQKVEFLVSFYNNEISEKSEIFDDQFSVERPDGSNFTLKIRSTKLEDSAMYFCASSDPGGSSGNTIYFGEGSWLTVV.

The V call is TRBV12-3 or TRBV12-4, the J call TRBJ1-5; D is unresolved. The V end lost 3 bases, the J end lost 7 bases, and 10 bases lay between the germline ends. CDR3 length equals 13 residues. CDR3: CASSFVAKQPQHF. DNA for the CDR3: TGTGCCAGCAGTTTCGTAGCGAAGCAGCCCCAGCATTTT.

This rearrangement joins TRBV27 to TRBJ2-1; 11 bases align to TRBD2. V lost 2 bases to trimming and J lost 8 bases; unmatched junction nucleotides: 14. The germline gives CDR1 MNHEY, CDR2 SMNVEV (reference sequence). This CDR3 is built from 18 residues. CDR3 protein: CASSLMAPLAGGFDEQFF. The CDR3 DNA follows: TGTGCCAGCAGTTTAATGGCCCCGCTAGCGGGAGGCTTCGATGAGCAGTTCTTC.

In its sample, this clone was seen once. The chain is built from TRBV7-9 and TRBJ2-3; D is undetermined. Trimming removed 4 bases from V and 4 bases from J, with 24 bases in between. Germline V gene lookup returns CDR1 SEHNR and CDR2 FQNEAQ (reference sequence). The CDR3 spans 18 residues. The CDR3 nucleotides read TGTGCCAGCAGCTATCGCTTAGAGAGGAAGTCGAGTCCAGATACGCAGTATTTT. Its translation is CASSYRLERKSSPDTQYF.

Notes on this clone: At one end the junction does not follow the germline gene, possibly because of a read error. The gene calls are TRBV11-2 and TRBJ2-1; D is possibly TRBD2 (5 bases). The CDR3 has 16 residues. Looked up from germline, CDR1 is SGHAT and CDR2 is FQNNGV. CDR3 in amino acids: CASSLGRTFSYNEQFF. The CDR3 DNA is TGTGCCAGCAGTTTAGGCAGGACTTTCTCCTACAATGAGCAGTTCTTC.

The chain has TRBV6-1 and TRBJ1-4, with D possibly matching TRBD1 (5 bases). The germline gives CDR1 MNHNS, CDR2 SASEGT. Deletions cut 4 bases from V and 0 bases from J, with 12 bases between. This CDR3 contains 16 residues. CDR3 in amino acids: CASSVTVYATNEKLFF. The DNA for the CDR3 is TGTGCCAGCAGTGTGACAGTGTATGCAACTAATGAAAAACTGTTTTTT.

This chain connects TRBV7-9 to TRBJ2-5, with no clear D. This CDR3 spans 13 amino acids. V lost 5 bases and J 5 bases, leaving 12 bases between the germline ends. CDR1 is SEHNR and CDR2 is FQNEAQ in the germline V gene (reference sequence). CDR3 loop: CASSRSNGETQYF. The CDR3 nucleotides are TGTGCCAGCAGCCGGTCTAACGGTGAGACCCAGTACTTC.

The V and J genes are TRBV14 and TRBJ1-6; 7 bases line up with TRBD1. The ends lost 3 bases at V and 11 bases at J; junction bases unmatched: 13. The CDR3 sequence is 16 residues long. Looked up from germline, CDR1 is SGHDN and CDR2 is FVKESK. The CDR3 DNA reads TGTGCCAGCAGCCACTTAATGCGGGACAGACGGGCACCCCTCCACTTT. Protein sequence: CASSHLMRDRRAPLHF.

This clone was seen once. This rearrangement joins TRBV3-1 (or the pseudogene TRBV3-2) to TRBJ1-1; possibly TRBD1 for D (5 bases). Germline CDR1 reads LGHDT; CDR2 reads YNNKEL (reference sequence). V lost 0 bases to trimming and J lost 6 bases, with 11 bases between them. This CDR3 comprises 14 residues. The CDR3 is CASSQEREGPEAFF. The CDR3 region has the DNA TGTGCCAGCAGCCAAGAGAGGGAGGGACCTGAAGCTTTCTTT.

CDR3 amino acids: CASSFIAGQGVETQYF. The CDR3 coding sequence is TGTGCCAGCAGCTTCATTGCGGGACAGGGCGTAGAGACCCAGTACTTC. The genes are TRBV7-9 and TRBJ2-5, with TRBD1 identical over 9 bases. Trimming removed 3 bases from V and 4 bases from J; junction bases left unmatched: 9. The CDR3 is made up of 16 amino acids. CDR1 is SEHNR and CDR2 is FQNEAQ in the germline V gene (reference sequence).

The rearrangement links TRBV28 to TRBJ2-7; 7 bases match TRBD2. Germline CDR1 and CDR2: MDHEN and SYDVKM. The CDR3 runs to 12 residues. Trimming cost V 5 bases and J 2 bases; bases outside gene matches: 0. CDR3 region: CASSGGAYEQYF. In nucleotides, the CDR3 is TGTGCCAGCAGTGGGGGGGCCTACGAGCAGTACTTC.

The rearrangement uses TRBV10-3 and TRBJ1-2, with D possibly matching TRBD1 (6 bases). Trimming took off 6 bases at V and 4 bases at J, with 18 bases between the two ends. The length of the CDR3 is 15 residues. Germline V CDR1 and CDR2: ENHRY, SYGVKD. The CDR3 is CAIRGDTASAYGYTF. The CDR3 DNA is TGTGCCATCAGGGGGGACACCGCTTCCGCCTATGGCTACACCTTC.

This rearrangement joins TRBV7-9 to TRBJ2-7; 10 bases align to TRBD1. CDR3 length: 14 residues. Germline V gene data show CDR1 as SEHNR and CDR2 as FQNEAQ (reference sequence). Unmatched junction bases numbered 5, after V lost 5 bases and J lost 4 bases. CDR3 loop: CASSPVGQGYEQYF. In DNA, the CDR3 is TGTGCCAGCAGCCCAGTGGGACAGGGGTACGAGCAGTACTTC.